The 4 T cell receptor beta chains in this list originate from one sample, sequenced in a study of blood T cell repertoires in COVID-19. Clones were read by immunoSEQ multiplex PCR, and TCRdb kept only the in-frame ones, dropping some. Of approximately 46,000 clones in the sample, roughly 82% were seen once. Sequencing was done on a sample of peripheral blood. The receptor source for this set is a woman aged 55-75 years with acute or convalescent COVID-19.

This clone has only one observation. The rearrangement links TRBV3-1 (or the pseudogene TRBV3-2) to TRBJ1-6; TRBD1 matches at 8 bases. The CDR3 extends over 14 amino acids. The germline V gene has CDR1 LGHDT and CDR2 YNNKEL (reference sequence). V was clipped by 4 bases and J by 8 bases; unmatched bases: 4. In DNA, the CDR3 is TGTGCCAGCAGCCTCGGGACAGGAGATTCACCCCTCCACTTT. It encodes CASSLGTGDSPLHF.

The J gene is TRBJ2-1, the V gene TRBV19; 11 nucleotides align to TRBD1. Germline values: CDR1 LNHDA, CDR2 SQIVND (reference sequence). J was trimmed by 7 bases and V by 9 bases; bases with no gene match: 8. This CDR3 comprises 14 residues. CDR3 protein: CASTGQGARNEQFF. The CDR3 nucleotides read TGTGCCAGCACCGGACAGGGGGCGCGAAATGAGCAGTTCTTC.

This chain connects TRBV6-5 to TRBJ2-7; 7 bases fit TRBD2. The CDR3 consists of 13 residues. The V and J ends lost 9 bases and 3 bases, in that order; junction bases with no gene match: 8. Per the germline V gene, CDR1 is MNHEY and CDR2 is SVGAGI. The DNA of the CDR3 is TGTGCCAGTACGGGACTACCCGACTACGAGCAGTACTTC. Translated: CASTGLPDYEQYF.

The V and J genes are TRBV2 and TRBJ1-4; tentatively, D is TRBD1 (5 bases). Germline loops: CDR1 SNHLY, CDR2 FYNNEI. Trimming took 4 bases from V and 3 from J, leaving 12 bases between them. The CDR3 loop spans 15 amino acids. The CDR3 sequence is CASSGSGVANEKLFF. CDR3 coding DNA: TGTGCCAGCAGTGGCTCGGGGGTAGCTAATGAAAAACTGTTTTTT.